Shown below are 5 T cell receptor beta chains from a single sample sequenced in a study of regulatory T cells in long-lasting Graves disease. TCR beta libraries were built with iRepertoire HTBI primers and Arm-PCR of CDR3 regions. TCRdb used MiXCR to reprocess the multiplex PCR reads, holding one entry per CDR3 protein. This sample has roughly 420,000 distinct CDR3 sequences; about 15% occur once, and the top ten carry about 23%. The time point was: newly diagnosed GD, antithyroid drugs for less than 3 months. From RNA extracted from PBMCs, the TCR library was made. Another study also made use of these data, one on T cells in Graves' hyperthyroidism and ophthalmopathy.

The specimen was peripheral blood mononuclear cells (PBMCs), collected at new diagnosis, from a patient treated with antithyroid drugs. The receptors were sampled from a woman aged 18 to 35 with Graves disease.

The chain links TRBV7-9 to TRBJ2-1; 7 bases align to TRBD1. The CDR3 spans 12 residues. After removal of 3 bases from V and 8 bases from J, the junction contained 1 base not matched to a gene. CDR1 and CDR2 from the germline V gene are SEHNR and FQNEAQ (reference sequence). This chain's CDR3 is CASSFDRDEQFF. The DNA of the CDR3 is TGTGCCAGCAGCTTTGACAGGGATGAGCAGTTCTTC.

This clonotype was counted many times. The chain links TRBV7-9 to TRBJ2-1, with 9 bases fitting TRBD2. Losses at the gene ends were 7 bases for V and 8 bases for J; bases not matched to a gene: 6. Germline V gives CDR1 SEHNR, CDR2 FQNEAQ (reference sequence). The CDR3 is 13 residues long. As DNA, the CDR3 is TGTGCCAGCACCTGGACTAGCGAAGATGAGCAGTTCTTC. As protein: CASTWTSEDEQFF.

This clonotype was seen more than once but under ten times. The chain employs TRBV9 and TRBJ1-1; D is possibly TRBD1 (5 bases). V lost 4 bases to trimming and J lost 2 bases, with 27 bases between them. This CDR3 comprises 19 residues. Per germline, CDR1 SGDLS and CDR2 YYNGEE. CDR3 coding DNA: TGTGCCAGCAGCCCCGTAGTTCCAATCTCAGGGAGGAGTAACACTGAAGCTTTCTTT. Amino acid sequence: CASSPVVPISGRSNTEAFF.

V usage is TRBV6-1 and J usage is TRBJ1-5; a possible D gene is TRBD1 (5 bases). The V gene lost 1 base and the J gene lost 5 bases, with 9 bases spanning the gap. CDR3 size: 14 residues. The germline V gene has CDR1 MNHNS and CDR2 SASEGT. Here the CDR3 DNA reads TGTGCCAGCAGTGAAGGGGGGAATGATCAGCCCCAGCATTTT. It translates to CASSEGGNDQPQHF.

The V gene is TRBV10-2, the J gene TRBJ2-5; a possible D gene is TRBD2 (5 bases). The germline V gene has CDR1 WSHSY and CDR2 SAAADI. V was pared by 2 bases and J by 0 bases, with 13 bases between. The length of the CDR3 is 16 residues. The CDR3 DNA reads as TGCGCCAGCAGTGAGGCTTTCGGGGTGTACCAAGAGACCCAGTACTTC. It specifies CASSEAFGVYQETQYF.